The entry below describes one T cell receptor (beta chain). This sample is part of a study of blood T cell repertoires in COVID-19. At the level of the study: The samples span acute and convalescent COVID-19 from the United States, Italy and Spain. The analysed material was cDNA or gDNA that came from T cells, B-cell-depleted T cells, or PBMCs.

How the authors handled the data: Reference gene primer amplification in the assay estimated nucleated cell counts. The table came from immunoSEQ multiplex PCR; TCRdb's copy has only in-frame clones and leaves some out. The V and J calls and clone size are taken from that table; D and trimming were inferred from the DNA. The sample holds around 24,000 clones; about 90% are singletons and the top ten take less than 9%. The germline gives CDR1 SGHTS, CDR2 YDEGEE. The CDR3 runs to 16 residues. V was clipped by 4 bases and J by 2 bases; unmatched bases: 6. The sequence was obtained from a human donor in a cohort sampled during active COVID-19. Sequences were obtained from peripheral blood. The chain employs TRBV5-8 and TRBJ2-6; TRBD1 matches at 7 bases. The CDR3 spells CASSPDRAPGANVLTF. CDR3 coding DNA: TGTGCCAGCAGCCCCGACAGGGCCCCTGGGGCCAACGTCCTGACTTTC. Full variable domain (rest looked up from reference TRBV5-8 and TRBJ2-6): EAGVTQSPTHLIKTRGQQATLRCSPISGHTSVYWYQQALGLGLQFLLWYDEGEERNRGNFPPRFSGRQFPNYSSELNVNALELEDSALYLCASSPDRAPGANVLTFGAGSRLTVL.